This T cell receptor beta chain was sequenced during a study of technical replicates of blood from several donors. Germline V gene lookup returns CDR1 MNHEY and CDR2 SVGAGI. This CDR3 has 14 amino acids. The germline V and J ends were trimmed by 4 bases and 0 bases, with 10 bases remaining between them. Profiling relied on immunoSEQ multiplex PCR, and the TCRdb table lists in-frame clones only, not all of them. The repertoire holds about 59,000 clones, more than 95% seen once, with approximately 0.18% in the top ten. Source material: T cells isolated from PBMCs. V is TRBV6-5 and J is TRBJ2-7; D possibly corresponds to TRBD2 (6 bases). The receptor's source is a human donor in good health. The CDR3 is CASSSGGNSYEQYF. CDR3 nucleotide sequence: TGTGCCAGCAGTTCCGGCGGGAACTCCTACGAGCAGTACTTC.